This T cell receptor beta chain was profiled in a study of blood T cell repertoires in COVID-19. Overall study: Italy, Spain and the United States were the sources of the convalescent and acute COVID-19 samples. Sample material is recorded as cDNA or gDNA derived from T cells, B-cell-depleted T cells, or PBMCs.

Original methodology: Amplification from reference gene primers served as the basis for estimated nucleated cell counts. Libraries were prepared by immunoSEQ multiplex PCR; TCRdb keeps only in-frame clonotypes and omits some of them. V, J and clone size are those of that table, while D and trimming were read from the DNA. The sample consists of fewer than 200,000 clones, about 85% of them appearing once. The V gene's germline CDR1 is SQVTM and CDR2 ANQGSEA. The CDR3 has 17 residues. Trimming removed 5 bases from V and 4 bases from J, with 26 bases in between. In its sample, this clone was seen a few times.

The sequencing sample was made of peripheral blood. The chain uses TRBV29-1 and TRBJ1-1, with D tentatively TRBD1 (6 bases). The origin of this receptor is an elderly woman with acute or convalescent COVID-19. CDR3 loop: CSVRTATSVYWATEAFF. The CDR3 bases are TGCAGCGTTAGGACAGCCACGAGCGTGTATTGGGCCACTGAAGCTTTCTTT.